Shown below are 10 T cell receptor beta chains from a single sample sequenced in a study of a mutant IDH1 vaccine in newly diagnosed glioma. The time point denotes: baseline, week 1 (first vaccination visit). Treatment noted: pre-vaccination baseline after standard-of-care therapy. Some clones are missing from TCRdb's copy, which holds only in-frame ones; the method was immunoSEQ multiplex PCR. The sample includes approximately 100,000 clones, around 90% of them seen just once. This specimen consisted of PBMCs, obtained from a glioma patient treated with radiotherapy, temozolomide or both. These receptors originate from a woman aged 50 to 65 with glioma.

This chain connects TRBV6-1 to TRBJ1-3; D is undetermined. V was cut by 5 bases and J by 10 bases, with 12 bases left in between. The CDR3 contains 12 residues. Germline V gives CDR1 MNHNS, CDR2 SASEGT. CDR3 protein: CASSPPRETIYF. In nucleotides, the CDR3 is TGTGCCAGCAGTCCTCCTCGGGAGACCATATATTTT.

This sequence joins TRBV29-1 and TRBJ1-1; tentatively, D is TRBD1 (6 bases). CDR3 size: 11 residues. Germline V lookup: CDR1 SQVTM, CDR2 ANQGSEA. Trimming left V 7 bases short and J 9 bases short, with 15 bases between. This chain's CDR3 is CSARTETKAFF. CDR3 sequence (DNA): TGCAGCGCACGGACAGAGACAAAAGCTTTCTTT. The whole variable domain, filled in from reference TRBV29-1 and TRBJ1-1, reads SAVISQKPSRDICQRGTSLTIQCQVDSQVTMMFWYRQQPGQSLTLIATANQGSEATYESGFVIDKFPISRPNLTFSTLTVSNMSPEDSSIYLCSARTETKAFFGQGTRLTVV.

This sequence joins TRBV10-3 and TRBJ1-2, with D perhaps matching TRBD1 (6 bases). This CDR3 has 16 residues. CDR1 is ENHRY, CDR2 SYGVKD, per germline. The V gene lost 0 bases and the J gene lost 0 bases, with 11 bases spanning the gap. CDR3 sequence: CAISESVQGPNYGYTF. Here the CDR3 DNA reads TGTGCCATCAGTGAGTCGGTACAGGGACCTAACTATGGCTACACCTTC.

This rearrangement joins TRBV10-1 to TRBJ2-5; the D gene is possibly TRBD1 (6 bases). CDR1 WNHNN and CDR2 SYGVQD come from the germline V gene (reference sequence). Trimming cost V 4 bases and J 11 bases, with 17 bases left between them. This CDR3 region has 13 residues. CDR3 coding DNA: TGCGCCAGCAGTGCAGGGACAACAAAGGAGCAGTACTTC. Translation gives CASSAGTTKEQYF.

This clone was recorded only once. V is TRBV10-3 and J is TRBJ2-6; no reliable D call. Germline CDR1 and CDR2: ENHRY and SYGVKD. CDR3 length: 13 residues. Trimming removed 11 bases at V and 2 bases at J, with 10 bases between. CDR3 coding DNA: TGTGCCTCTAAATTCGCTGGGGCCAACGTCCTGACTTTC. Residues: CASKFAGANVLTF.

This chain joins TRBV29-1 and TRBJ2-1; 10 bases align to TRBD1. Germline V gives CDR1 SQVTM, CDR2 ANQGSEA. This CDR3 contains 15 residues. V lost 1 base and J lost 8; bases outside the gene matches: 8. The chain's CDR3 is CSVEGDRGPRDEQFF. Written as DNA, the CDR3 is TGCAGCGTTGAAGGGGACAGGGGCCCTCGGGATGAGCAGTTCTTC.

The CDR3 nucleotides read TGTGCCAGCACCACCCGGGACAGCCGACATAGAGGTGAAAAACTGTTTTTT. Translating gives CASTTRDSRHRGEKLFF. The V call is TRBV28, the J call TRBJ1-4, with 7 bases aligning to TRBD1. The ends lost 7 bases at V and 7 bases at J; junction bases unmatched: 18. Germline V gene lookup returns CDR1 MDHEN and CDR2 SYDVKM. CDR3 length equals 17 residues.

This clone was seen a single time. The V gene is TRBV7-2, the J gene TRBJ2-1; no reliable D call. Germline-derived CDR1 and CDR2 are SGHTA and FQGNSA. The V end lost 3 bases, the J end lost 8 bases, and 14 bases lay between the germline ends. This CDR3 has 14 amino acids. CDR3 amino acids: CASSLPRLIDEQFF. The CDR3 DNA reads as TGTGCCAGCAGCTTGCCCAGGTTGATCGATGAGCAGTTCTTC.

In nucleotides, the CDR3 is TGCAGGTTTGCCTCAGGGGACGAGCAGTACTTC. Translated, it gives CRFASGDEQYF. The chain uses TRBV20-1 and TRBJ2-5; the D gene is possibly TRBD1 (6 bases). The end of the DNA fits TRBJ2-7 better, so the J call may be wrong. This CDR3 is 11 amino acids long. CDR1 and CDR2 from the germline V gene are DFQATT and SNEGSKA (reference sequence).

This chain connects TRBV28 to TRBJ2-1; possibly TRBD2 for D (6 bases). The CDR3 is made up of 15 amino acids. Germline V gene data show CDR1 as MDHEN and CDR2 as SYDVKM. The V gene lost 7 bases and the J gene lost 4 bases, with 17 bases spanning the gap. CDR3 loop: CASNTPREKYNEQFF. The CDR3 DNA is TGTGCCAGCAACACCCCCCGGGAGAAGTACAATGAGCAGTTCTTC.